This T cell receptor (beta chain) was obtained from a study of CD8+CD57+ T cells in acquired aplastic anemia. Comments on this clonotype: The target antigen is unknown.

Whole-study findings and limits: Patients and controls shared around 30 CD8+ CDR3 sequences.

Patients included in sequencing had previously demonstrated CD8+CD57+ cell expansion by flow cytometry. CDR1 is LNHDA and CDR2 is SQIVND in the germline V gene (reference sequence). V was clipped by 7 bases and J by 10 bases, with 17 bases between them. The CDR3 is 14 amino acids. Genomic DNA acted as the template from which TCR beta VDJ combination and CDR3 sequence profiling were carried out. TCRdb passed the reads through MiXCR, listing each CDR3 protein once. The data hold fewer than 85,000 distinct CDR3 sequences, with 55% to 75% observed a single time. Sequenced material: sorted CD4+, CD8+, or CD8+CD57+ T cells (not recorded which) from PBMCs. The gene calls are TRBV19 and TRBJ1-6; perhaps TRBD1 as D (6 bases). This clonotype was obtained from a human donor with aplastic anemia. CDR3 in amino acids: CASNHDTTGSPLHF. In nucleotides, the CDR3 is TGTGCCAGTAACCACGATACCACAGGGTCACCCCTCCACTTT.